The entry that follows covers one TCR beta chain sequence. Its antigen remains unidentified. The record has no base qualities; no much larger clone is one base away. The sample carries other DNA sequences with the same CDR3. The entry originates in a study of T cells in localized non-small cell lung cancer (dated by TCRdb to 2019 to 2021). The study in broad terms: The study analyzed T cell repertoires of hundreds of early-stage NSCLC patients, comparing tumors and uninvolved tumor-adjacent lungs. A mean age of about 66 years was recorded for the NSCLC patients, of whom under 150 were male and more than 85 were female. The cohort consisted of approximately 220 treatment-naive NSCLC patients whose localized lung tumors had been resected. Points the paper makes about the study in general: Longer overall survival was associated with higher T cell density in blood, whereas shorter survival was associated with higher clonality in adjacent lung. Of the top 100 tumor clones, a median of roughly 53 were detected in paired uninvolved adjacent lung; roughly 29 were also among that lung's top 100. Uninvolved tumor-adjacent lung showed the highest T cell clonality, higher than tumor, which suggests more focused antigenic responses in the uninvolved tumor-adjacent lung. Since the design was exploratory, TCR variables were selected using unadjusted p-values with no false-discovery rate correction. Because multi-region sequencing of the tumors was not done, intratumor heterogeneity could not be ruled out.

At diagnosis, tumor, uninvolved tumor-adjacent lung and peripheral blood were collected and then preserved as a mix of FFPE and fresh-frozen material. For TCR repertoire profiling, blood samples were analyzed in the form of peripheral blood mononuclear cells. The immunoSEQ Assay was used to sequence TCR beta CDR3 regions from DNA. On the authors' methods: To compute T cell density, TCR beta template counts were normalized to usable DNA, which was estimated by amplifying housekeeping genes. Richness was estimated using the preseqR package, with extrapolation to 400,000 templates for PBMC samples and to 120,000 templates for tissue samples. Clonality was taken to be one minus Pielou's evenness. To identify tissue-enriched TCRs, differential abundance testing was run on productive amino-acid clonotypes with a minimum total count of 5 and an alpha of 0.1. Repertoire overlap between compartments was quantified with the Jaccard Index and Morisita Overlap Index. GLIPH clustered TCR beta CDR3s with public tetramer-defined viral CDR3s; viral motifs required at least three viral sequences plus V-gene enrichment. Here the immuneACCESS table is served through TCRdb, limited to in-frame sequences with V and J called. Missing clones are a known gap in these copies; in checked studies unresolved V genes cover under half, and the rest lacks a known reason. V, J and clone size were drawn from that table, and D and trimming were deduced from the DNA. For this sample there are around 130,000 clones; more than 70% appear just once. The ten largest clonotypes hold about 1.5% of the sample.

The clonotype comes from a female donor of 60 years or more with stage I lung adenocarcinoma. The input for sequencing was peripheral blood, taken before any cancer treatment.

The base sequence is TGTGCCAGCAGCTTAGGGGGGTCCTCCTACGAGCAGTACTTC. It encodes CASSLGGSSYEQYF. The rearranged chain carries TRBV11-3 and TRBJ2-7; the D gene is tentatively TRBD1 or TRBD2, each matching 5 bases. The junction carries 7 bases between V and J, which are trimmed by 1 base and 0 bases respectively. CDR1 and CDR2, looked up from the germline V gene, are SGHNT and YENEEA. The CDR3 starts with the cysteine, ends with the phenylalanine, and has 14 residues. Just the 42-base CDR3 DNA is kept, in frame starting at base 1.